The rows below give T cell receptor beta chains drawn from one sample of a study of cytomegalovirus exposure and HLA in healthy donors. The assay was immunoSEQ multiplex PCR, and TCRdb's table has in-frame clones only and misses some. The sample contains about 140,000 clones, about 80% of which appear only once. The material sequenced was PBMCs. The receptor set was obtained from a woman in her fifties or sixties in good health and CMV-seropositive. CDR3s include the opening cysteine and the closing phenylalanine or tryptophan. The D gene is left open where the match is weak. The size entry is marked missing in some rows and otherwise reads once, few, many or a size class.

TRBD1 TRBJ1-5 - TRBV6-1 TGTGCCAGCAGTGAAAGGGGACAGCTCAATCAGCCCCAGCATTTT CASSERGQLNQPQHF
- TRBJ2-1 - TRBV18 TGTGCCAGCTCACTAATCTCCCCGGGGAGTCTATACAATGAGCAGTTCTTC CASSLISPGSLYNEQFF
TRBD1 TRBJ1-5 few TRBV6-5 TGTGCCAGCAGCCCGGACAGGGGGCAGCCCCAGCATTTT CASSPDRGQPQHF
TRBD1 TRBJ1-2 - TRBV7-9 TGTGCCAGCAGCCTCAGGGGGGACCCGAACTATGGCTACACCTTC CASSLRGDPNYGYTF
TRBD2 TRBJ2-6 - TRBV5-8 TGTGCCAGCAGTCCCGGGGGGAGCTCTGGGGCCAACGTCCTGACTTTC CASSPGGSSGANVLTF
- TRBJ2-2 - TRBV7-9 TGTGCCAGCAGCTCCGACACCGGGGAGCTGTTTTTT CASSSDTGELFF
- TRBJ2-1 - TRBV19 TGTGCCAGTAGAGAATATAGCGGTATGTCCTACAATGAGCAGTTCTTC CASREYSGMSYNEQFF
TRBD2 TRBJ2-3 - TRBV5-1 TGCGCCAGCAGTATAGCGGGAGGTTGGACAGATACGCAGTATTTT CASSIAGGWTDTQYF
TRBD1 TRBJ1-1 - TRBV30 TGTGCCTGGAGTGCTTTGGACAGGCTGGACACTGAAGCTTTCTTT CAWSALDRLDTEAFF
TRBD1 TRBJ1-3 - TRBV7-6 TGTGCCAGCAGCGCACCCTTGACAGGGACAGTCTCTGGAAACACCATATATTTT CASSAPLTGTVSGNTIYF
- TRBJ2-5 few TRBV9 TGTGCCAGCAGCGTAGTCAGGAAAGAGACCCAGTACTTC CASSVVRKETQYF
- TRBJ1-3 - TRBV28 TGTGCCAGCAGTAAGACAGTATCTGGAAACACCATATATTTT CASSKTVSGNTIYF
TRBD1 TRBJ1-5 - TRBV9 TGTGCCAGCAGCGAACCCCGCCCCGGGACAGGGTGCAATCAGCCCCAGCATTTT CASSEPRPGTGCNQPQHF
- TRBJ2-3 - TRBV30 TGTGCCTGGAGTGCGTCCCTACTGGCGGGCTTCACAGATACGCAGTATTTT CAWSASLLAGFTDTQYF
TRBD2 TRBJ2-3 - TRBV7-2 TGTGCCAGCACCTTTCTAGCGGGCGGCACAGATACGCAGTATTTT CASTFLAGGTDTQYF
TRBD2 TRBJ2-7 - TRBV4-2 TGTGCCAGCAGCCAAGATAGCCTAGCGGGGGCCTACGAGCAGTACTTC CASSQDSLAGAYEQYF
TRBD2 TRBJ2-3 once TRBV19 TGTGCCAGTAGTCGGGCGGGAGCTTTAGATACGCAGTATTTT CASSRAGALDTQYF
- TRBJ2-5 few TRBV19 TGTGCCAGTAACCAGGACGGGAAGGAGAGAGAGACCCAGTACTTC CASNQDGKERETQYF
TRBD1 TRBJ2-3 - TRBV5-4 TGTGCCAGCAGCTCTACAGGGGGACCAATTACAGATACGCAGTATTTT CASSSTGGPITDTQYF
- TRBJ2-7 - TRBV4-1 TGCGCCAGCAGCCAAGATGAGGGAGCGGACTTAAGCTCCTACGAGCAGTACTTC CASSQDEGADLSSYEQYF
TRBD2 TRBJ2-2 once TRBV5-1 TGCGCCAGCACCCTAGCGGGAGGGCAAACCGGGGAGCTGTTTTTT CASTLAGGQTGELFF
- TRBJ2-7 - TRBV6-1 TGTGCCAGCAGTGAAACCCCTTACCCAGGGGCCTACGAGCAGTACTTC CASSETPYPGAYEQYF
TRBD2 TRBJ2-5 - TRBV6-5 TGTGCCAGCAGTTACTATAGGACTAGCGGGAGGGAGACCCAGTACTTC CASSYYRTSGRETQYF
- TRBJ1-2 - TRBV14 TGTGCCAGCAGCCAAGGCTCAGGGAACTATGGCTACACCTTC CASSQGSGNYGYTF
- TRBJ2-1 - TRBV7-3 TGTGCCAGCAGCTCCTCACGGAGCTCCTACAATGAGCAGTTCTTC CASSSSRSSYNEQFF
- TRBJ2-1 - TRBV7-2 TGTGCCAGCAGCTCCTCTAGCGTTAGGGCGAATGAGCAGTTCTTC CASSSSSVRANEQFF
- TRBJ1-2 - TRBV4-3 TGCGCCAGCAGCCAAGATAGCAATTTCGGCTACACCTTC CASSQDSNFGYTF
- TRBJ1-2 - TRBV10-3 TGTGCCATCAGATCGGACGGACACGTCTATGGCTACACCTTC CAIRSDGHVYGYTF
TRBD2 TRBJ2-1 - TRBV4-2 TGTGCCAGCAGCCGACTAGCGGGAGGCTACAATGAGCAGTTCTTC CASSRLAGGYNEQFF
TRBD1 TRBJ2-6 - TRBV12-5 TGTGCTAGTGGGTCCGGGACAGGGGGCGCCGGGGCCAACGTCCTGACTTTC CASGSGTGGAGANVLTF
TRBD2 TRBJ2-5 - TRBV7-9 TGTGCCAGCATCCTAGAGGGGAGGGACCAAGAGACCCAGTACTTC CASILEGRDQETQYF
TRBD2 TRBJ2-2 - TRBV7-6 TGTGCCAGCAGCTTAGATCCTAGCGGGAGCACCGGGGAGCTGTTTTTT CASSLDPSGSTGELFF
TRBD1 TRBJ2-7 - TRBV27 TGTGCCAGCAGTTGGACAGGCCCCTACGAGCAGTACTTC CASSWTGPYEQYF
TRBD1 TRBJ2-1 - TRBV7-3 TGTGCCAGCAGCCTTTCGGGACAGGGTTTAAATGAGCAGTTCTTC CASSLSGQGLNEQFF
- TRBJ1-4 - TRBV27 TGTGCCAGCAGTTTATCCGCGACAGGTGAAAAACTGTTTTTT CASSLSATGEKLFF
- TRBJ1-6 - TRBV30 TGTGCCTGGAGTGTAGACAGTTTGAATTCACCCCTCCACTTT CAWSVDSLNSPLHF
- TRBJ2-3 - TRBV5-1 TGCGCCAGCAGCTTGAGCTCTAGTAGCACAGATACGCAGTATTTT CASSLSSSSTDTQYF
- TRBJ1-2 - TRBV7-9 TGTGCCAGCAGCCCTGGTGGGGCGGACTATGGCTACACCTTC CASSPGGADYGYTF
TRBD1 TRBJ1-1 - TRBV29-1 TGCAGCGTAGGCTACAGGGGCTTATTCGAGGGGACTGAAGCTTTCTTT CSVGYRGLFEGTEAFF
- TRBJ2-5 - TRBV18 TGTGCCAGCTCCCTGTACCAAGAGACCCAGTACTTC CASSLYQETQYF
TRBD1 TRBJ2-1 - TRBV4-1 TGCGCCAGCAGCCAGGTTACAGGGGGCGTTGAGTTCTTC CASSQVTGGVEFF
- TRBJ2-7 - TRBV7-9 TGTGCCAGCAGCCCGGGACTCCACTCCTACGAGCAGTACTTC CASSPGLHSYEQYF
TRBD1 TRBJ2-7 - TRBV30 TGTGCCTGGATCGCCGGGACAGGGCTCGAAGAGCAGTACTTC CAWIAGTGLEEQYF
- TRBJ2-3 - TRBV7-9 TGTGCCAGCAGCTTAGCCAGGGATTCGCAGTATTTT CASSLARDSQYF
- TRBJ2-7 - TRBV10-3 TGTGCCATCAGTTACGACAGTTTTGGCGAGCAGTACTTC CAISYDSFGEQYF
TRBD2 TRBJ2-1 - TRBV7-6 TGTGCCAGCAGCTTAGGCGCTAGCGGTTACAATGAGCAGTTCTTC CASSLGASGYNEQFF
- TRBJ2-2 - TRBV4-3 TGCGCCAGCAGCCAAGATCGCAGCGCGAACACCGGGGAGCTGTTTTTT CASSQDRSANTGELFF
- TRBJ2-3 - TRBV7-9 TGTGCCAGCAGCTTCACTAGGGCCTTTAGCACAGATACGCAGTATTTT CASSFTRAFSTDTQYF
TRBD2 TRBJ2-7 - TRBV5-6 TGTGCCAGCAGCTTGAGCTCTAGCGGGAGATACGAGCAGTACTTC CASSLSSSGRYEQYF
TRBD1 TRBJ2-7 - TRBV7-9 TGTGCCAGCAGCCCCCGGACAGGAGACTACGAGCAGTACTTC CASSPRTGDYEQYF
- TRBJ1-4 few TRBV2 TGTGCCAGCAGTGAATGGGCAGATAATGAAAAACTGTTTTTT CASSEWADNEKLFF
TRBD1 TRBJ2-2 - TRBV28 TGTGCCAGCAGGGTCTGGGACAGGGGCACCGGGGAGCTGTTTTTT CASRVWDRGTGELFF
TRBD1 TRBJ2-7 - TRBV12-5 TGTGCCACGACAGGGGGCGAGCAGTACTTC CATTGGEQYF
- TRBJ1-2 - TRBV25-1 TGTGCCAGCAGTGAATTTAGTGTTACAGGAGGCTACACCTTC CASSEFSVTGGYTF